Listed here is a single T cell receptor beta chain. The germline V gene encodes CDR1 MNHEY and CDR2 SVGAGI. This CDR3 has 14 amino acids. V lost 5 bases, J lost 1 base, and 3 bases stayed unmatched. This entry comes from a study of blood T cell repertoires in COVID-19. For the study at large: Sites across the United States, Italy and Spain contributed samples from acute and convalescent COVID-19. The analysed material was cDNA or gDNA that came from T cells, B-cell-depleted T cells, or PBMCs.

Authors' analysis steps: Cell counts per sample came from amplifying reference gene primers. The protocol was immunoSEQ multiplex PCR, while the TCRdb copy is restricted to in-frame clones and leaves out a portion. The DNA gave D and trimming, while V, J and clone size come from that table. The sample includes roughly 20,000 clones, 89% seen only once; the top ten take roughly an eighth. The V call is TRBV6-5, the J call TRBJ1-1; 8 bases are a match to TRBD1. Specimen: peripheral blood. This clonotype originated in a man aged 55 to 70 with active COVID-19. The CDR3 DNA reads TGTGCCAGCAGTAGACAGGGGACGAACACTGAAGCTTTCTTT. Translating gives CASSRQGTNTEAFF.